This is a list of T cell receptor beta chains from one sample in a study of blood T cell repertoires in COVID-19. The protocol was immunoSEQ multiplex PCR, while the TCRdb copy is restricted to in-frame clones and leaves out a portion. This sample has over 200,000 clones, with around nine tenths found just once. The sequenced sample consisted of peripheral blood. These receptors came from an older woman with acute or convalescent COVID-19. Each CDR3 is given with its conserved first and last residue. Fields, in order: D gene, clone size, V gene, J gene, CDR3 protein, CDR3 DNA. A D gene is named only where the DNA matches it firmly. Where a row states a size, it is once, few, many or the class of an expanded clone; other rows omit it.

.	once	TRBV5-4	TRBJ2-7	CASSFDVARAEQYF	TGTGCCAGCAGCTTTGATGTTGCCAGGGCCGAGCAGTACTTC
.	.	TRBV30	TRBJ1-2	CAWSRDIDYGYTF	TGTGCCTGGAGCCGGGACATCGACTATGGCTACACCTTC
TRBD1	.	TRBV5-4	TRBJ1-3	CASRSDRAGGNTIYF	TGTGCCAGCAGATCCGACAGGGCGGGTGGAAACACCATATATTTT
TRBD1	.	TRBV6-5	TRBJ1-2	CASVSGGGGYTF	TGTGCCAGCGTATCAGGGGGTGGAGGCTACACCTTC
TRBD1	.	TRBV6-4	TRBJ1-2	CASRPTGGPGYGYTF	TGTGCCAGCAGGCCTACAGGGGGCCCCGGCTATGGCTACACCTTC
TRBD1	once	TRBV7-9	TRBJ1-1	CASSFLDRGTEAFF	TGTGCCAGCAGCTTCCTCGACAGGGGCACTGAAGCTTTCTTT
.	.	TRBV19	TRBJ2-4	CASSMGGGERAKNIQYF	TGTGCCAGTAGTATGGGGGGGGGCGAAAGGGCCAAAAACATTCAGTACTTC
TRBD1	.	TRBV5-1	TRBJ1-1	CASSQRTGMNTEAFF	TGCGCCAGCAGCCAACGGACAGGAATGAACACTGAAGCTTTCTTT
TRBD2	.	TRBV7-9	TRBJ2-3	CASSLGLAGVDTQYF	TGTGCCAGCAGCTTAGGCCTAGCGGGAGTGGATACGCAGTATTTT
.	.	TRBV6-5	TRBJ2-7	CASSRGGAGEQYF	TGTGCCAGCAGCCGTGGGGGGGCCGGAGAGCAGTACTTC
.	.	TRBV6-1	TRBJ1-2	CASSEEGGLHYGYTF	TGTGCCAGCAGTGAAGAGGGGGGGCTTCACTATGGCTACACCTTC
TRBD2	.	TRBV3-1/TRBV3-2	TRBJ2-4	CASSQETPGGLGITKNIQYF	TGTGCCAGCAGCCAAGAGACCCCGGGGGGGTTAGGAATTACCAAAAACATTCAGTACTTC
.	.	TRBV19	TRBJ1-5	CACAPTGSNQPQHF	TGTGCCTGCGCACCCACGGGATCCAATCAGCCCCAGCATTTT
TRBD1	.	TRBV3-1/TRBV3-2	TRBJ1-6	CASSPRQGFGSPLHF	TGTGCCAGCAGCCCACGACAGGGATTCGGTTCACCCCTCCACTTT
.	.	TRBV6-6	TRBJ1-2	CASSLLEAYLGYTF	TGTGCCAGCAGTTTACTCGAGGCTTATCTTGGCTACACCTTC
TRBD2	.	TRBV3-1/TRBV3-2	TRBJ2-4	CASSRLAGGQAKNIQYF	TGTGCCAGCAGCCGACTAGCGGGGGGACAAGCCAAAAACATTCAGTACTTC
TRBD1	.	TRBV6-5	TRBJ2-1	CASRRDRDNNEQFF	TGTGCCAGCAGGCGGGACAGGGATAACAATGAGCAGTTCTTC
TRBD1	.	TRBV18	TRBJ1-1	CASSPTGGNTEAFF	TGTGCCAGCTCACCGACAGGGGGGAACACTGAAGCTTTCTTT
TRBD1	.	TRBV6-1	TRBJ1-1	CASSDDRVSTEAFF	TGTGCCAGCAGTGACGACAGGGTATCCACTGAAGCTTTCTTT
TRBD1	.	TRBV6-5	TRBJ2-1	CASTEGGTGLNEQFF	TGTGCCAGCACCGAGGGGGGGACAGGGCTGAATGAGCAGTTCTTC
.	.	TRBV19	TRBJ1-5	CASRGRVINQPQHF	TGTGCCAGTAGGGGCAGGGTTATCAATCAGCCCCAGCATTTT
TRBD1	.	TRBV7-9	TRBJ2-3	CASSDRGAADTQYF	TGTGCCAGCAGCGACAGGGGGGCGGCAGATACGCAGTATTTT
.	.	TRBV28	TRBJ2-3	CASSSRVSSTDTQYF	TGTGCCAGCAGTTCCCGGGTCTCTAGCACAGATACGCAGTATTTT
TRBD1	.	TRBV28	TRBJ1-6	CASSPSGTGGSPLHF	TGTGCCAGCAGTCCCTCCGGGACAGGGGGTTCACCCCTCCACTTT
TRBD2	.	TRBV5-1	TRBJ2-3	CASSFPGTSGTDTQYF	TGCGCCAGCAGCTTCCCCGGGACTAGCGGCACAGATACGCAGTATTTT
.	.	TRBV25-1	TRBJ2-1	CASSDRFRNRYNEQFF	TGTGCCAGCAGTGATCGTTTCAGAAACCGTTACAATGAGCAGTTCTTC
.	.	TRBV2	TRBJ1-2	CASSPGGRDGYTF	TGTGCCAGCAGTCCGGGGGGCAGAGATGGCTACACCTTC
.	.	TRBV5-1	TRBJ2-7	CASSRQQGYEQYF	TGCGCCAGCAGCAGACAACAGGGCTACGAGCAGTACTTC
TRBD1	.	TRBV6-5	TRBJ2-1	CASSRDRDSYNEQFF	TGTGCCAGCAGTAGAGACAGGGACTCCTACAATGAGCAGTTCTTC
.	once	TRBV5-4	TRBJ2-5	CASSFGRETQYF	TGTGCCAGCAGCTTTGGCAGAGAGACCCAGTACTTC
TRBD1	.	TRBV7-8	TRBJ1-5	CASSLAVLPGQPVREGNQPQHF	TGTGCCAGCAGCTTAGCGGTACTCCCGGGACAGCCCGTTCGGGAAGGCAATCAGCCCCAGCATTTT
.	.	TRBV29-1	TRBJ1-3	CSVRRSSGNTIYF	TGCAGCGTTCGAAGGAGCTCTGGAAACACCATATATTTT